This record concerns one T cell receptor (beta chain) sequence. Its antigen is not known. This specimen comes from a study of T-cell reconstitution after alpha-beta-depleted transplantation in children. Findings of the study overall: The main origin of T-cell counts and diversity one year after transplant was newly produced T cells. Surviving recipient T cells and intrathymic progenitors accounted for some patients' high TCRbeta diversity at day 60.

Using unique molecular identifiers, the investigators prepared the TCRbeta library. TCRdb used MiXCR to reprocess the PCR reads, holding one entry per CDR3 protein. This table holds about 900,000 distinct CDR3 sequences, about 29% found once. Germline CDR1 reads DFQATT; CDR2 reads SNEGSKA (reference sequence). V lost 2 bases and J lost 0; bases outside the gene matches: 16. The CDR3 has 20 residues. V gene TRBV20-1 combines with J gene TRBJ2-4; TRBD2 matches 10 bases. The sequence derives from a boy less than two years old who had a stem cell transplant for SCID, so the T cells may come from the graft donor. The sequencing used PBMCs, mostly from graft donor cells, collected 360 days after TCRalphabeta/CD19-depleted stem cell transplant. CDR3 residues: CSARLTWTSGDIVAKNIQYF. CDR3 bases: TGCAGTGCTAGATTGACCTGGACTAGCGGTGATATTGTAGCCAAAAACATTCAGTACTTC.